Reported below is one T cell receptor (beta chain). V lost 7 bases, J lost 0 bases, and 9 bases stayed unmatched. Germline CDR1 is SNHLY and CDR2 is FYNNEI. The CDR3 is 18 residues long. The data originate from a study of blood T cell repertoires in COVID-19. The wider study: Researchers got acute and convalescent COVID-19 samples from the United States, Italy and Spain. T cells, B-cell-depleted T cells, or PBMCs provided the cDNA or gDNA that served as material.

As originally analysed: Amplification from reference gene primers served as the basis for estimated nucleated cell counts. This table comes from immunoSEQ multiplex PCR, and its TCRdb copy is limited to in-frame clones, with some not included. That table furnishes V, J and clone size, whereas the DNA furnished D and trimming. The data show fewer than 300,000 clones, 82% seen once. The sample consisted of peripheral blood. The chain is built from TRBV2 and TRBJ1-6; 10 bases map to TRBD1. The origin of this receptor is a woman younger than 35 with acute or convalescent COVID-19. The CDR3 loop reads CASTGPWTGGSYNSPLHF. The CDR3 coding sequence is TGTGCCAGCACCGGCCCCTGGACAGGGGGCTCCTATAATTCACCCCTCCACTTT.